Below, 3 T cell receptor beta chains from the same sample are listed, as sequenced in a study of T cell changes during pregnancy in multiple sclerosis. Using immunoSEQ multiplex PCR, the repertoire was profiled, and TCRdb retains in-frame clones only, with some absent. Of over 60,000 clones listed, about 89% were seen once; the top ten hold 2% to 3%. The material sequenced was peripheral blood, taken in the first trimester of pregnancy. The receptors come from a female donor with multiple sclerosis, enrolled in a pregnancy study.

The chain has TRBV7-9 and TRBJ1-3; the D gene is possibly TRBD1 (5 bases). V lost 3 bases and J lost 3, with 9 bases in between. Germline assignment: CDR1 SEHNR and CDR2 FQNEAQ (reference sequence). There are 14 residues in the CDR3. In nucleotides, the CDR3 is TGTGCCAGCAGCTTTTTCAGGGATGGAAACACCATATATTTT. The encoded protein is CASSFFRDGNTIYF.

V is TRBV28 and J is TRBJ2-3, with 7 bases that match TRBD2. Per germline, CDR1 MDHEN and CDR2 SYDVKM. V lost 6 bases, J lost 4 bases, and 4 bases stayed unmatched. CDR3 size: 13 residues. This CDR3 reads CASSSTSADTQYF. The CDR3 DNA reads TGTGCCAGCAGCTCTACTAGCGCAGATACGCAGTATTTT.

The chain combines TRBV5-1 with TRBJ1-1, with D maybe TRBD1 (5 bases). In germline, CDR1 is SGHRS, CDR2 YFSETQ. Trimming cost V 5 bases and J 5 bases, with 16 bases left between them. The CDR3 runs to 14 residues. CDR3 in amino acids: CASSPQGFVTEAFF. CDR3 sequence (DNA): TGCGCCAGCAGTCCCCAGGGCTTCGTGACTGAAGCTTTCTTT.